These 21 T cell receptor beta chains originate from one sample sequenced in a study of T cell responses to AZD1222 COVID-19 vaccine. Method: immunoSEQ multiplex PCR; TCRdb's copy keeps in-frame clones and lacks some. The sample yields about 130,000 clones, roughly 90% seen once. Sequences were derived from peripheral blood, sampled on day 0 of AZD1222 vaccination. The receptors originated from an adult in good health.

This sequence joins TRBV29-1 and TRBJ2-7; TRBD1 matches 12 bases. CDR3 length: 16 amino acids. Unmatched junction bases numbered 10, after V lost 5 bases and J lost 2 bases. From germline, CDR1 is SQVTM and CDR2 ANQGSEA. The CDR3 coding sequence is TGCAGCGTTTCATCCGGGACAGGGGGCGTAGCCTACGAGCAGTACTTC. This sequence encodes CSVSSGTGGVAYEQYF.

This chain links TRBV7-2 with TRBJ1-5; TRBD1 might be the D (6 bases). V was cut by 1 base and J by 6 bases, with 10 bases left in between. The CDR3 contains 14 residues. The germline V gene has CDR1 SGHTA and CDR2 FQGNSA. The CDR3 sequence is CASSLGDMSQPQHF. The CDR3 bases are TGTGCCAGCAGCTTAGGGGACATGTCTCAGCCCCAGCATTTT. Using reference TRBV7-2 and TRBJ1-5 for the parts outside the CDR3, the full variable domain is GAGVSQSPSNKVTEKGKDVELRCDPISGHTALYWYRQSLGQGLEFLIYFQGNSAPDKSGLPSDRFSAERTGGSVSTLTIQRTQQEDSAVYLCASSLGDMSQPQHFGDGTRLSIL.

The V gene is TRBV6-5, the J gene TRBJ2-4; D remains ambiguous. V lost 3 bases and J lost 0, with 9 bases in between. CDR3 size: 15 residues. Germline V lookup: CDR1 MNHEY, CDR2 SVGAGI. Here the CDR3 DNA reads TGTGCCAGCAGTTATTTGGGCCTAGCCAAAAACATTCAGTACTTC. This codes for CASSYLGLAKNIQYF.

A few counts support this clone. The rearrangement links TRBV3-1 (or the pseudogene TRBV3-2) to TRBJ2-1; TRBD2 matches 7 bases. Germline V lookup: CDR1 LGHDT, CDR2 YNNKEL (reference sequence). There are 16 residues in the CDR3. V trimming: 1 base; J trimming: 7 bases; junction bases outside the gene matches: 10. In nucleotides, the CDR3 is TGTGCCAGCAGCCAAGTAAGGGCGGGAGCCTTTAATGAGCAGTTCTTC. Encoded protein: CASSQVRAGAFNEQFF.

The chain joins TRBV5-4 to TRBJ1-3; 8 nucleotides agree with TRBD1. The germline V gene has CDR1 SGHNT and CDR2 YYREEE (reference sequence). The CDR3 loop spans 19 amino acids. With 4 bases clipped from V and 1 base from J, the junction kept 16 bases outside the gene matches. The CDR3 sequence: CASSPDRGRYSTSGNTIYF. The CDR3 DNA reads TGTGCCAGCAGCCCCGACAGGGGACGTTATTCTACTTCTGGAAACACCATATATTTT.

This chain connects TRBV2 to TRBJ1-1; D is perhaps TRBD1 (5 bases). The germline CDR1 and CDR2 sequences are SNHLY and FYNNEI. V lost 6 bases and J 8 bases, leaving 19 bases between the germline ends. This CDR3 contains 14 residues. The CDR3 DNA follows: TGTGCCAGCAGATCGGATGGGGCTTTCCTAGAAGCTTTCTTT. Protein sequence: CASRSDGAFLEAFF. Full variable domain (remainder filled in from reference TRBV2 and TRBJ1-1): EPEVTQTPSHQVTQMGQEVILRCVPISNHLYFYWYRQILGQKVEFLVSFYNNEISEKSEIFDDQFSVERPDGSNFTLKIRSTKLEDSAMYFCASRSDGAFLEAFFGQGTRLTVV.

The chain employs TRBV4-3 and TRBJ2-2; D not certain. CDR3 length: 14 amino acids. Deletions cut 3 bases from V and 7 bases from J, with 12 bases between. The germline V gene has CDR1 LGHNA and CDR2 YSLEER. CDR3 residues: CASSQSRSYGELFF. In DNA form, the CDR3 reads TGCGCCAGCAGCCAGTCCCGGTCTTACGGGGAGCTGTTTTTT.

V and J are TRBV30 and TRBJ2-5; 8 nucleotides agree with TRBD1. Germline CDR1 GTSNPN, CDR2 SVGIG (reference sequence). The CDR3 consists of 11 residues. The J segment lost 13 bases and the V segment lost 3 bases, leaving 7 bases of the junction unmatched. For the CDR3, the DNA is TGTGCCTGGAGGGTAAGGGGACAGGCGTACTTC. It translates to CAWRVRGQAYF. The full variable domain, with the rest looked up from reference TRBV30 and TRBJ2-5, is SQTIHQWPATLVQPVGSPLSLECTVEGTSNPNLYWYRQAAGRGLQLLFYSVGIGQISSEVPQNLSASRPQDRQFILSSKKLLLSDSGFYLCAWRVRGQAYFGPGTRLLVL.

This clone was picked up one time. The chain employs TRBV11-1 and TRBJ1-1; D is ambiguous. This CDR3 spans 13 amino acids. V lost 5 bases and J 1 base, leaving 8 bases between the germline ends. The germline V gene has CDR1 SGHAT and CDR2 FQDESV (reference sequence). Here the CDR3 DNA reads TGTGCCAGCAGCCCCCAGAAGAACACTGAAGCTTTCTTT. It specifies CASSPQKNTEAFF.

The chain combines TRBV30 with TRBJ2-7; 8 nucleotides line up with TRBD1. CDR3 length equals 16 residues. Germline lookup yields CDR1 GTSNPN and CDR2 SVGIG (reference sequence). Losses at the gene ends were 5 bases for V and 2 bases for J; bases not matched to a gene: 14. The CDR3 DNA follows: TGTGCCTGGGGTTCCTCCCGGACAGGGATCACCTACGAGCAGTACTTC. Its protein product is CAWGSSRTGITYEQYF. The full variable domain, rest sourced from reference TRBV30 and TRBJ2-7, is SQTIHQWPATLVQPVGSPLSLECTVEGTSNPNLYWYRQAAGRGLQLLFYSVGIGQISSEVPQNLSASRPQDRQFILSSKKLLLSDSGFYLCAWGSSRTGITYEQYFGPGTRLTVT.

V usage is TRBV3-1 (or the pseudogene TRBV3-2) and J usage is TRBJ1-3, with no clear D. The V and J ends lost 3 bases and 4 bases respectively, with 10 bases between them. Germline values: CDR1 LGHDT, CDR2 YNNKEL (reference sequence). This CDR3 spans 14 amino acids. Here the CDR3 reads CASSHLAEGNTIYF. The CDR3 nucleotides are TGTGCCAGCAGCCATCTGGCCGAAGGAAACACCATATATTTT.

The rearrangement joins TRBV5-1 to TRBJ2-5; TRBD2 matches 9 bases. The CDR3 has 15 amino acids. The V gene's germline CDR1 is SGHRS and CDR2 YFSETQ. The V and J ends lost 5 bases and 4 bases, in that order; junction bases with no gene match: 9. The CDR3 here is CASRPGGGAGETQYF. CDR3 nucleotide sequence: TGCGCCAGCAGACCTGGCGGGGGGGCCGGAGAGACCCAGTACTTC. Together with reference TRBV5-1 and TRBJ2-5, the CDR3 gives the full variable domain: KAGVTQTPRYLIKTRGQQVTLSCSPISGHRSVSWYQQTPGQGLQFLFEYFSETQRNKGNFPGRFSGRQFSNSRSEMNVSTLELGDSALYLCASRPGGGAGETQYFGPGTRLLVL.

The chain couples TRBV20-1 to TRBJ1-2; 7 nucleotides match TRBD1. The trim removed 6 bases at V and 8 bases at J, leaving 6 bases unmatched. CDR1 is DFQATT, CDR2 SNEGSKA, per germline (reference sequence). CDR3 length: 11 residues. DNA for the CDR3: TGCAGTGCGTGGGACAGTGACGGCTACACCTTC. Translation gives CSAWDSDGYTF.

This clone was observed a single time. The V call is TRBV5-1, the J call TRBJ2-5, with D unclear. Per the germline V gene, CDR1 is SGHRS and CDR2 is YFSETQ. V lost 0 bases and J 5 bases, leaving 11 bases between the germline ends. The CDR3 sequence is 14 residues long. CDR3 sequence (DNA): TGCGCCAGCAGCTTGGCCTTGGTAGTGGAGACCCAGTACTTC. Its protein is CASSLALVVETQYF.

The chain uses TRBV2 and TRBJ1-2, with 12 bases lining up with TRBD1. The CDR3 spans 15 residues. J lost 3 bases, V lost 6 bases, and 5 bases had no gene match. The V gene's germline CDR1 is SNHLY and CDR2 FYNNEI. CDR3 nucleotides: TGTGCCAGCAGGGGGGGACAGGGGGCCTACTATGGCTACACCTTC. It codes for CASRGGQGAYYGYTF.

The chain recombines TRBV27 with TRBJ2-3, with a weak D call TRBD1 (5 bases). CDR3 size: 17 residues. V was shortened by 2 bases and J by 0 bases, with 15 bases between the two germline ends. The germline V gene has CDR1 MNHEY and CDR2 SMNVEV (reference sequence). The CDR3 DNA is TGTGCCAGCAGTTTACGCCAAGAGACAGTTAGCACAGATACGCAGTATTTT. As protein: CASSLRQETVSTDTQYF.

This rearrangement joins TRBV27 to TRBJ2-7, with D possibly being TRBD1 (6 bases). The V gene's germline CDR1 is MNHEY and CDR2 SMNVEV (reference sequence). The CDR3 covers 14 residues. Trimming took off 7 bases at V and 0 bases at J, with 13 bases between the two ends. For the CDR3, the DNA is TGTGCCAGCATGAGGGCAGGGGTCTCCTACGAGCAGTACTTC. Residues: CASMRAGVSYEQYF.

The chain is built from TRBV7-9 and TRBJ1-5; D is unclear. Trimming took off 5 bases at V and 5 bases at J, with 16 bases between the two ends. The CDR3 spans 15 residues. Germline values: CDR1 SEHNR, CDR2 FQNEAQ (reference sequence). CDR3 protein: CASSPVSGWDQPQHF. The DNA for the CDR3 is TGTGCCAGCAGCCCCGTTTCGGGATGGGATCAGCCCCAGCATTTT.

The chain joins TRBV11-2 to TRBJ1-5; tentatively, D is TRBD1 (5 bases). This CDR3 is built from 15 residues. Germline V lookup: CDR1 SGHAT, CDR2 FQNNGV. The V gene lost 4 bases and the J gene lost 0 bases, with 10 bases spanning the gap. The CDR3 region has the DNA TGTGCCAGCAGCTCCACAGGAGATAGCAATCAGCCCCAGCATTTT. Translating gives CASSSTGDSNQPQHF.

As for this clone: Sequence at one end of the junction differs from germline and may be a read error. The chain has TRBV7-3 and TRBJ2-7; TRBD1 agrees at 9 bases. This CDR3 comprises 15 residues. Looked up from germline, CDR1 is SGHTA and CDR2 is FQGTGA. Here the CDR3 DNA reads TGTGCCAGCAGCGTAACCGGGACAGGGCCCTACGAGCAGTACTTC. Its protein product is CASSVTGTGPYEQYF.

This CDR3 reads CASSDSDTLNTEAFF. Written as DNA, the CDR3 is TGTGCCAGCAGTGACTCGGACACCTTGAACACTGAAGCTTTCTTT. The chain employs TRBV2 and TRBJ1-1; D perhaps matches TRBD1 (5 bases). V lost 3 bases to trimming and J lost 0 bases, with 11 bases between them. CDR3 length: 15 residues. The V gene's germline CDR1 is SNHLY and CDR2 FYNNEI.